This entry features one T cell receptor beta chain sequence. Its antigen is as yet unknown. PCR was performed using 60 Vbeta and 13 Jbeta primers. Measured with immunoSEQ multiplex PCR; TCRdb has only the in-frame clones, and not every one. The data show some 62,000 clones, with approximately 89% seen just once and approximately 1.3% held by the top ten. The data are from a study of cytomegalovirus exposure and HLA in healthy donors. Overall study results and limits: For most TCR beta V segments, an earlier analysis put the productive rate at about 90% or about 30% of the time.

This CDR3 has 13 amino acids. Germline V gene data show CDR1 as SEHNR and CDR2 as FQNEAQ (reference sequence). V was clipped by 5 bases and J by 11 bases; unmatched bases: 8. This TCR was recovered from a man aged 18 to 30 in good health and CMV-seronegative. The sample consisted of PBMCs. The rearrangement uses TRBV7-9 and TRBJ1-1; TRBD1 matches at 10 bases. This CDR3 is CASSEDRGRRAFF. The CDR3 DNA reads as TGTGCCAGCAGCGAGGACAGGGGGAGGCGGGCTTTCTTT.